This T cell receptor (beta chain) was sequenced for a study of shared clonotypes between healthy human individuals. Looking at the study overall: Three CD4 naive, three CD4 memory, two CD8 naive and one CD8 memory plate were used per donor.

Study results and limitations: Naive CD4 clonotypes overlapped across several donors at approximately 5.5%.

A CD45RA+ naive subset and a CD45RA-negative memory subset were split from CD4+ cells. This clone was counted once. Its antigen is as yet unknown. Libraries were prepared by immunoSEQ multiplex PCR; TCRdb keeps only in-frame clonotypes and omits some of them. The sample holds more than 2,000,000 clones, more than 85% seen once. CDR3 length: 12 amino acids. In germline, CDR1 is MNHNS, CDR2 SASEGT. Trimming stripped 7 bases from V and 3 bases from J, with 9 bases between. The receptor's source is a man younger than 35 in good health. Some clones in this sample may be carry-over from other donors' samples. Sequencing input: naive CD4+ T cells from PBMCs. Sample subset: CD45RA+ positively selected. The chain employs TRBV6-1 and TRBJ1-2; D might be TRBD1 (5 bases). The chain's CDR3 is CASMLGDYGYTF. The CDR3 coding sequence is TGTGCCAGCATGTTGGGGGACTATGGCTACACCTTC.